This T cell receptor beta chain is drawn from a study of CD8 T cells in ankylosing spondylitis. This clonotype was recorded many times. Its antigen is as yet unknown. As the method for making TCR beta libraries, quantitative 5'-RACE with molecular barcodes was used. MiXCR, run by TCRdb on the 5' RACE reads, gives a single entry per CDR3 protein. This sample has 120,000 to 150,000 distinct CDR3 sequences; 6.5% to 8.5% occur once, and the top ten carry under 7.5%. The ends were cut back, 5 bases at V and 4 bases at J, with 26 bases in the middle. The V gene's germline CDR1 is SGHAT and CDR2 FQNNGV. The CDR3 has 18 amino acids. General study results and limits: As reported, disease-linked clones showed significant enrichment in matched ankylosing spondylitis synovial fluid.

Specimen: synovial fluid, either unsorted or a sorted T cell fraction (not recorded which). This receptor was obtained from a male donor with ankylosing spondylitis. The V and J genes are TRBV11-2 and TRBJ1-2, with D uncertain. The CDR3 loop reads CASSATLLSPGARYGYTF. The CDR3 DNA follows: TGTGCCAGCAGCGCCACACTGCTGAGTCCCGGCGCACGCTATGGCTACACCTTC.